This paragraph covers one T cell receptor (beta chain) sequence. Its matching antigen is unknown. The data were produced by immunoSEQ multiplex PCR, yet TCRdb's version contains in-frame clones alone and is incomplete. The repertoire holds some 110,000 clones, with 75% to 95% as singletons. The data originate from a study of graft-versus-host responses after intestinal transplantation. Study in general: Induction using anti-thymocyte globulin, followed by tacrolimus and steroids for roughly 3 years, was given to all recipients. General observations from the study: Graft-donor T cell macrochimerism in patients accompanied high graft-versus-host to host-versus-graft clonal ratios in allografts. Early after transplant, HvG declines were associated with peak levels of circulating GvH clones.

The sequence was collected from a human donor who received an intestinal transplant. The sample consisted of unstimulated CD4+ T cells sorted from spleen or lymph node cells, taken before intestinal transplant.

CDR3 DNA sequence: TGCGCCAGCCAAGCAGAGGGAACTCATCAGCCCCAGCATTTT. This translates into CASQAEGTHQPQHF. V is TRBV5-1 and J is TRBJ1-5; D gene ambiguous. Looked up from germline, CDR1 is SGHRS and CDR2 is YFSETQ. With 7 bases removed from V and 5 bases from J, the gap between germline ends came to 16 bases. CDR3 size: 14 residues. Full variable domain (outside the CDR3, taken from reference TRBV5-1 and TRBJ1-5): KAGVTQTPRYLIKTRGQQVTLSCSPISGHRSVSWYQQTPGQGLQFLFEYFSETQRNKGNFPGRFSGRQFSNSRSEMNVSTLELGDSALYLCASQAEGTHQPQHFGDGTRLSIL.